This T cell receptor beta chain is from a study of blood T cell repertoires in COVID-19. About the research overall: Sites across the United States, Italy and Spain contributed samples from acute and convalescent COVID-19. PBMCs, B-cell-depleted T cells, or T cells were the source of the cDNA or gDNA that made up the material.

Original data processing: Reference gene primer amplification in the assay estimated nucleated cell counts. Some clones are missing from TCRdb's copy, which holds only in-frame ones; the method was immunoSEQ multiplex PCR. V and J calls and clone size follow that table, whereas D and trimming were derived from the DNA. The sample has around 240,000 clones; just under 85% are singletons. Sequenced sample: peripheral blood. The receptor's source is a woman older than 75 with acute or convalescent COVID-19.

As DNA, the CDR3 is TGCAGCGTTGTCTGGGGGGGTCGGGGTGGTGAAGCTTTCTTT. This encodes CSVVWGGRGGEAFF. The chain employs TRBV29-1 and TRBJ1-1; a possible D gene is TRBD1 (5 bases). V was shortened by 4 bases and J by 7 bases, with 19 bases between the two germline ends. Per germline, CDR1 SQVTM and CDR2 ANQGSEA. The CDR3 length is 14 residues.